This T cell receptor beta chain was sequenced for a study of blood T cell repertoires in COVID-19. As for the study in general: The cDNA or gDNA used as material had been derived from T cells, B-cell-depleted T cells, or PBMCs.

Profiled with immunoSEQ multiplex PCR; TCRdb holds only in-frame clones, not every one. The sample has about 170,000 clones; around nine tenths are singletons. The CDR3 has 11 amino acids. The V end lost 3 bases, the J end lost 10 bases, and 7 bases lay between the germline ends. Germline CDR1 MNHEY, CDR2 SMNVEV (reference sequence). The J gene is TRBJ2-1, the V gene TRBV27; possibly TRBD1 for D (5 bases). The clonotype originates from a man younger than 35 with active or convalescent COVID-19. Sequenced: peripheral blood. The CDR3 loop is CASSLGHEQFF. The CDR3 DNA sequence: TGTGCCAGCAGTTTGGGGCACGAGCAGTTCTTC.